This entry lists 32 T cell receptor beta chains sequenced from one sample in a study of cytomegalovirus exposure and HLA in healthy donors. PCR involved 60 Vbeta and 13 Jbeta primers. TCRdb's table, derived via immunoSEQ multiplex PCR, lists solely in-frame clones and lacks some. In the table there are about 200,000 clones, approximately 83% of which are singletons. Sequenced sample: PBMCs. All receptors derive from a boy aged 2 to 9 in good health and CMV-seronegative.

With respect to this clone: Other DNA sequences of this sample code for an identical CDR3. The V gene is TRBV15, the J gene TRBJ1-1; a weak D match, TRBD1 (5 bases). Germline loops: CDR1 LNHNV, CDR2 YYDKDF (reference sequence). The V end was cut by 0 bases, the J end by 5 bases, with 7 bases between. CDR3 length: 13 amino acids. CDR3 DNA: TGTGCCACCAGCAGAGACCGGGGGACTGAAGCTTTCTTT. It specifies CATSRDRGTEAFF.

The chain recombines TRBV7-8 with TRBJ2-5; TRBD2 aligns across 12 bases. V gave up 5 bases and J gave up 4 bases; unmatched junction bases: 8. Germline V gene sequence: CDR1 SGHVS, CDR2 FQNEAQ. The CDR3 totals 16 residues. The CDR3 region is CASSPRILAGGETQYF. CDR3 coding DNA: TGTGCCAGCAGCCCCCGGATACTAGCGGGGGGAGAGACCCAGTACTTC.

V and J are TRBV10-1 and TRBJ2-1; 11 nucleotides match TRBD2. There are 14 residues in the CDR3. J lost 14 bases, V lost 6 bases, and 12 bases had no gene match. Germline loops: CDR1 WNHNN, CDR2 SYGVQD (reference sequence). This CDR3 is CASSPGTSGVWEFF. CDR3 coding DNA: TGCGCCAGCAGCCCCGGGACTAGCGGTGTGTGGGAGTTCTTC.

DNA of the CDR3: TGTGCCAGCAGCTTGGGGGGGTCACCCCTCCACTTT. It codes for CASSLGGSPLHF. The V and J genes are TRBV11-2 and TRBJ1-6; maybe TRBD1 (5 bases). With 3 bases removed from V and 10 bases from J, the gap between germline ends came to 7 bases. CDR1 and CDR2 (germline): SGHAT, FQNNGV. CDR3 length: 12 residues. Full variable domain (remainder filled in from reference TRBV11-2 and TRBJ1-6): EAGVAQSPRYKIIEKRQSVAFWCNPISGHATLYWYQQILGQGPKLLIQFQNNGVVDDSQLPKDRFSAERLKGVDSTLKIQPAKLEDSAVYLCASSLGGSPLHFGNGTRLTVT.

The chain employs TRBV27 and TRBJ2-7, with 11 bases that match TRBD2. Germline CDR1 MNHEY, CDR2 SMNVEV (reference sequence). The CDR3 length is 15 residues. With 3 bases clipped from V and 3 bases from J, the junction kept 4 bases outside the gene matches. Written as DNA, the CDR3 is TGTGCCAGCAGTTTCGGGCTAGCGGGGGGCTACGAGCAGTACTTC. Its protein is CASSFGLAGGYEQYF.

The chain carries TRBV19 and TRBJ1-5; possible D gene TRBD1, 6 bases. V was trimmed by 9 bases and J by 4 bases, leaving 13 bases between them. The CDR3 is 13 amino acids. CDR1 and CDR2 from the germline V gene are LNHDA and SQIVND (reference sequence). The CDR3 nucleotides are TGTGCCAGGAACACAGGGCTTAATCAGCCCCAGCATTTT. Translation gives CARNTGLNQPQHF.

The chain has TRBV4-3 and TRBJ1-1; D might be TRBD1 (5 bases). The germline V gene has CDR1 LGHNA and CDR2 YSLEER. This CDR3 comprises 17 residues. V lost 1 base to trimming and J lost 0 bases, with 15 bases between them. The CDR3 loop reads CASSQGGWGGMNTEAFF. The CDR3 nucleotides read TGCGCCAGCAGCCAAGGGGGTTGGGGGGGGATGAACACTGAAGCTTTCTTT.

The chain is built from TRBV4-3 and TRBJ1-6; unclear D gene. This CDR3 comprises 17 residues. V was shortened by 0 bases and J by 4 bases, with 13 bases between the two germline ends. Germline V gene data show CDR1 as LGHNA and CDR2 as YSLEER. CDR3 DNA: TGCGCCAGCAGCCAAGATCCTGGGCAAACTTATAATTCACCCCTCCACTTT. Translation: CASSQDPGQTYNSPLHF.

V and J are TRBV4-2 and TRBJ2-7, with TRBD2 matching 10 bases. Unmatched junction bases numbered 11, after V lost 5 bases and J lost 4 bases. Germline values: CDR1 LGHNA, CDR2 YNFKEQ. The CDR3 extends over 16 amino acids. CDR3 bases: TGTGCCAGCAGCTCCCTCCAGCGGGGGGGCGAGTACGAGCAGTACTTC. This translates into CASSSLQRGGEYEQYF.

V is TRBV7-3 and J is TRBJ2-1; 7 bases fit TRBD1. Germline CDR1 reads SGHTA; CDR2 reads FQGTGA. The V and J ends lost 5 bases and 5 bases, in that order; junction bases with no gene match: 3. This CDR3 has 13 residues. CDR3 sequence: CASSRDRDNEQFF. DNA for the CDR3: TGTGCCAGCAGCCGAGACAGGGACAATGAGCAGTTCTTC.

This rearrangement joins TRBV6-5 to TRBJ2-2; no firm D call. The V and J ends lost 7 bases and 8 bases respectively, with 11 bases between them. The CDR3 runs to 12 residues. The germline V gene encodes CDR1 MNHEY and CDR2 SVGAGI. In nucleotides, the CDR3 is TGTGCCAGCATCACACCGCTGGGGGAGCTGTTTTTT. Translation: CASITPLGELFF.

The chain links TRBV11-1 to TRBJ1-2; no clear D gene. The V gene lost 4 bases and the J gene lost 4 bases, with 10 bases spanning the gap. Germline CDR1 reads SGHAT; CDR2 reads FQDESV (reference sequence). This CDR3 has 13 residues. The CDR3 coding sequence is TGTGCCAGCAGCTACGACGGAGGCTATGGCTACACCTTC. Protein: CASSYDGGYGYTF.

The J gene is TRBJ1-3, the V gene TRBV4-1, with D uncertain. V gave up 2 bases and J gave up 2 bases, with 31 bases separating them. The germline gives CDR1 MGHRA, CDR2 YSYEKL. This CDR3 comprises 22 residues. The CDR3, as DNA: TGCGCCAGCAGCCAATTCATATATTCGACCGGGTCGGGTTTGAGGGCTGGAAACACCATATATTTT. Residues: CASSQFIYSTGSGLRAGNTIYF.

The chain carries TRBV6-5 and TRBJ2-5; maybe TRBD1 (7 bases). Gene TRBJ2-7 matches the end of the DNA better, so the J call may be wrong. CDR3 size: 11 residues. CDR1 and CDR2 (germline): MNHEY, SVGAGI. In DNA form, the CDR3 reads TGTGCCAGCAGCAGGGGGGACGAGCAGTACTTC. It translates to CASSRGDEQYF.

The chain recombines TRBV4-3 with TRBJ2-2, with TRBD2 as a possible D gene (7 bases). V gave up 4 bases and J gave up 6 bases, with 21 bases separating them. The CDR3 has 17 amino acids. Looked up from germline, CDR1 is LGHNA and CDR2 is YSLEER. CDR3 region: CASSLQGGGGASGELFF. Written as DNA, the CDR3 is TGCGCCAGCAGCCTCCAAGGAGGGGGGGGAGCCTCCGGGGAGCTGTTTTTT.

The genes are TRBV5-1 and TRBJ2-7, with 7 bases fitting TRBD1. The V gene end was trimmed by 1 base and the J gene end by 1 base; junction bases not matched to a gene: 11. The CDR3 is 17 residues long. Germline values: CDR1 SGHRS, CDR2 YFSETQ. CDR3 in DNA: TGCGCCAGCAGCTTGAGCATTCCCGGGACAGTATCCTACGAGCAGTACTTC. Protein sequence: CASSLSIPGTVSYEQYF.

The V call is TRBV7-2, the J call TRBJ1-2; D might be TRBD1 (5 bases). The germline V and J ends were trimmed by 1 base and 3 bases, with 12 bases remaining between them. Germline V lookup: CDR1 SGHTA, CDR2 FQGNSA. The CDR3 runs 15 residues. In DNA form, the CDR3 reads TGTGCCAGCAGCTTAGGCTTCGGGGGGGACTATGGCTACACCTTC. This translates into CASSLGFGGDYGYTF.

The chain is built from TRBV18 and TRBJ1-1; TRBD1 agrees at 7 bases. The CDR3 runs 14 residues. The trim removed 3 bases at V and 0 bases at J, leaving 1 base unmatched. Germline CDR1 KGHSH, CDR2 LQKENI. The CDR3 is CASSPDRMNTEAFF. The CDR3 DNA reads as TGTGCCAGCTCACCGGACAGGATGAACACTGAAGCTTTCTTT.

This clone showed up just a few times. V gene TRBV28 combines with J gene TRBJ1-2; D gene uncertain. The CDR3 runs to 11 residues. Germline V gene data show CDR1 as MDHEN and CDR2 as SYDVKM. The V end was cut by 9 bases, the J end by 5 bases, with 10 bases between. This CDR3 reads CASRRYYGYTF. CDR3 in DNA: TGTGCCAGTCGGAGGTATTATGGCTACACCTTC.

The genes are TRBV7-2 and TRBJ2-7, with D possibly being TRBD2 (5 bases). Trimming shortened V by 5 bases and J by 4 bases, and 12 bases separated the two germline ends. CDR1 and CDR2 from the germline V gene are SGHTA and FQGNSA. CDR3 length equals 13 residues. This CDR3 is CASSPPGWYEQYF. The CDR3 bases are TGTGCCAGCAGCCCGCCGGGGTGGTACGAGCAGTACTTC.

The V gene is TRBV7-2, the J gene TRBJ2-5; 9 positions agree with TRBD2. The CDR3 spans 14 residues. Germline V CDR1 and CDR2: SGHTA, FQGNSA. V lost 4 bases and J lost 4; bases outside the gene matches: 4. This chain's CDR3 is CASSSGTSSETQYF. Written as DNA, the CDR3 is TGTGCCAGCAGCTCCGGGACTAGCTCAGAGACCCAGTACTTC.

The chain employs TRBV10-3 and TRBJ2-1; no reliable D call. V was clipped by 5 bases and J by 6 bases, with 8 bases between them. This CDR3 is built from 12 residues. Germline values: CDR1 ENHRY, CDR2 SYGVKD. This CDR3 is CAISPGVNEQFF. The CDR3 bases are TGTGCCATCAGTCCTGGAGTCAATGAGCAGTTCTTC.

The V and J genes are TRBV5-4 and TRBJ2-3; 10 positions match TRBD1. The ends lost 4 bases at V and 3 bases at J; junction bases unmatched: 2. CDR1 and CDR2 (germline): SGHNT, YYREEE (reference sequence). The CDR3 loop spans 14 amino acids. The CDR3 is CASSPGQGTDTQYF. The CDR3 DNA is TGTGCCAGCAGCCCGGGACAGGGGACAGATACGCAGTATTTT.

This clone was seen only once. The J gene is TRBJ1-4, the V gene TRBV18, with a tentative D call TRBD1 (6 bases). CDR3 length equals 13 residues. Deletions cut 3 bases from V and 6 bases from J, with 8 bases between. Germline assignment: CDR1 KGHSH and CDR2 LQKENI. The CDR3 protein is CASSPDRYEKLFF. In DNA form, the CDR3 reads TGTGCCAGCTCACCGGACAGATATGAAAAACTGTTTTTT.

The V call is TRBV4-2, the J call TRBJ2-5; TRBD2 matches 11 bases. V was clipped by 0 bases and J by 5 bases; unmatched bases: 5. The CDR3 has 16 residues. Germline values: CDR1 LGHNA, CDR2 YNFKEQ. Written as DNA, the CDR3 is TGTGCCAGCAGCCAAGACACTAGCGGGGGAGGGGAGACCCAGTACTTC. Residues: CASSQDTSGGGETQYF.

This clone was detected only once. The V call is TRBV6-5, the J call TRBJ2-3; 7 bases are a match to TRBD1. CDR3 size: 13 residues. J was trimmed by 6 bases and V by 7 bases; bases with no gene match: 7. Germline V gene data show CDR1 as MNHEY and CDR2 as SVGAGI. The CDR3 sequence is CASTTGRGDTQYF. In nucleotides, the CDR3 is TGTGCCAGCACGACAGGGCGCGGGGATACGCAGTATTTT.

This clone was counted a few times. The V gene is TRBV6-1, the J gene TRBJ1-1; 8 bases are shared with TRBD1. The ends lost 3 bases at V and 4 bases at J; junction bases unmatched: 1. This CDR3 region has 13 residues. Germline V gene sequence: CDR1 MNHNS, CDR2 SASEGT. The chain's CDR3 is CASSDRGLTEAFF. Here the CDR3 DNA reads TGTGCCAGCAGTGACAGGGGGCTCACTGAAGCTTTCTTT.

The chain recombines TRBV10-3 with TRBJ2-1; D call uncertain. V gave up 3 bases and J gave up 9 bases, with 12 bases separating them. This CDR3 is built from 13 residues. The germline gives CDR1 ENHRY, CDR2 SYGVKD. The CDR3 loop is CAISEEVLAEQFF. The CDR3 region has the DNA TGTGCCATCAGTGAAGAGGTTCTGGCTGAGCAGTTCTTC.

The J gene is TRBJ2-3, the V gene TRBV5-4, with D possibly being TRBD1 (5 bases). V lost 3 bases and J lost 0, with 14 bases in between. Germline lookup yields CDR1 SGHNT and CDR2 YYREEE (reference sequence). This CDR3 comprises 16 residues. The DNA of the CDR3 is TGTGCCAGCAGCTCGAAGTCGACAGCTAGCACAGATACGCAGTATTTT. This gives the protein CASSSKSTASTDTQYF.

The CDR3: CAGRDRGYEQFF. Here the CDR3 DNA reads TGTGCCGGCCGGGACAGGGGTTATGAGCAGTTCTTC. This chain links TRBV2 with TRBJ2-1; 10 bases are a match to TRBD1. The CDR3 loop spans 12 amino acids. Losses at the gene ends were 11 bases for V and 8 bases for J; bases not matched to a gene: 6. The V gene's germline CDR1 is SNHLY and CDR2 FYNNEI.

This clone was recorded once. The chain links TRBV7-2 to TRBJ2-7, with no clear D. In germline, CDR1 is SGHTA, CDR2 FQGNSA. Trimming cost V 1 base and J 0 bases, with 10 bases left between them. The CDR3 is made up of 15 amino acids. For the CDR3, the DNA is TGTGCCAGCAGCTTAGGTAGATACAGCTCCTACGAGCAGTACTTC. It specifies CASSLGRYSSYEQYF.

This chain connects TRBV30 to TRBJ1-6, with 9 nucleotides matching TRBD1. The CDR3 is 15 residues long. With 5 bases clipped from V and 4 bases from J, the junction kept 6 bases outside the gene matches. The V gene's germline CDR1 is GTSNPN and CDR2 SVGIG (reference sequence). As DNA, the CDR3 is TGTGCCTGGGACGGACAGGGGAAATATAATTCACCCCTCCACTTT. Amino acids: CAWDGQGKYNSPLHF. The whole variable domain, remainder taken from reference TRBV30 and TRBJ1-6, is SQTIHQWPATLVQPVGSPLSLECTVEGTSNPNLYWYRQAAGRGLQLLFYSVGIGQISSEVPQNLSASRPQDRQFILSSKKLLLSDSGFYLCAWDGQGKYNSPLHFGNGTRLTVT.